This T cell receptor beta chain derives from a study of technical replicates of blood from several donors (dated by TCRdb to between 2016 and 2019). About this clone: Its antigen is currently not known. Base-call qualities are not available, and no considerably larger clone is one nucleotide away.

The library was prepared using the immunoSEQ multiplex PCR assay. TCRdb took this table from immuneACCESS and kept in-frame rearrangements with V and J called. Such tables lack part of the clones; where checked against another copy, unresolved V genes explain under half of the gap, and the rest is unexplained. The sample table lists fewer than 90,000 clones, roughly 93% of them with a count of one. Approximately 0.25% of the sample belongs to the ten largest clones. Its CDR3 holds 13 amino acids, cysteine through phenylalanine. The only DNA kept is the CDR3, 39 bases in frame from the first base. The germline V gene provides CDR1 SQVTM and CDR2 ANQGSEA. V is shortened by 6 bases, J by 5 bases, and the region joining them spans 17 bases.

This clonotype originated in a human donor in good health. Sequenced material: T cells isolated from PBMCs. The chain couples TRBV29-1 to TRBJ2-7, with a tentative D gene TRBD2 over 5 matching bases. The CDR3 is CSVGGLLRNEQYF. The sequence in DNA is TGCAGCGTCGGTGGACTCCTTAGGAACGAGCAGTACTTC.